A single sample is the source of the 21 T cell receptor beta chains below, sequenced in a study of vaccination and CD4 T cells after COVID-19. Cultured CD4+ T cells had their DNA profiled by the Oncomine TCR Beta short-read assay. MiXCR, run by TCRdb on the PCR reads, gives a single entry per CDR3 protein. The sample shows 28,000 or so distinct CDR3 sequences, roughly 42% of them seen only once. Their antigens are not known. Treatment: roughly 11-day PBMC culture with coronavirus spike peptide pools or control peptides (ViraFEST assay). Specimen: CD4+ T cells from blood, cultured in vitro. The receptors derive from a human donor who had recovered from COVID-19.

This chain connects TRBV5-2 to TRBJ2-1; the D call TRBD1 from the table was never checked on the DNA. TRBV5-2 is a recognized pseudogene. The CDR3 has 16 amino acids. The CDR3 DNA follows: TGCGCCAGCAGCCAAGAGAGGCAGGGTAAGGGCAATGAGCAGTTCTTC. Protein product: CASSQERQGKGNEQFF.

This clonotype has a handful of counts. V usage is TRBV20-1 and J usage is TRBJ2-4; the D gene could be TRBD1 or TRBD2 (5 bases each). The V gene's germline CDR1 is DFQATT and CDR2 SNEGSKA (reference sequence). With 5 bases removed from V and 0 bases from J, the gap between germline ends came to 14 bases. The length of the CDR3 is 15 residues. This CDR3 is CSAEGPQRAKNIQYF. The CDR3 DNA follows: TGCAGTGCTGAGGGACCCCAGCGAGCCAAAAACATTCAGTACTTC.

The genes are TRBV12-3 or TRBV12-4 and TRBJ1-2; a possible D gene is TRBD1 (5 bases). The CDR3 has 15 amino acids. Trimming removed 7 bases at V and 2 bases at J, with 17 bases between. CDR3 in DNA: TGTGCCAGCACGTTGGGGACTACGATAAACTATGGCTACACCTTC. The encoded protein is CASTLGTTINYGYTF.

V gene TRBV20-1 combines with J gene TRBJ2-7; D tentatively fits TRBD1 or TRBD2 (6 bases each). V was clipped by 1 base and J by 7 bases, with 20 bases between them. CDR1 and CDR2 from the germline V gene are DFQATT and SNEGSKA (reference sequence). The CDR3 is made up of 15 amino acids. CDR3 region: CSARASVGGQREQYF. The CDR3 coding sequence is TGCAGTGCTAGAGCTTCGGTGGGGGGCCAAAGAGAGCAGTACTTC.

This clonotype was detected a few times. The gene calls are TRBV20-1 and TRBJ1-5; D is ambiguous. Germline V CDR1 and CDR2: DFQATT, SNEGSKA (reference sequence). V gave up 2 bases and J gave up 8 bases, with 13 bases separating them. The CDR3 length is 13 residues. For the CDR3, the DNA is TGCAGTGCTAGACGAGGCTCAGGAGAGCCCCAGCATTTT. It is translated as CSARRGSGEPQHF.

This clonotype was counted a few times. The chain employs TRBV6-5 and TRBJ2-6, with D possibly being TRBD2 (6 bases). This CDR3 has 17 residues. V lost 4 bases and J lost 0, with 13 bases in between. The germline gives CDR1 MNHEY, CDR2 SVGAGI. CDR3 region: CASSSRGLSSGANVLTF. The CDR3 nucleotides are TGTGCCAGCAGTTCGCGGGGCCTGAGCTCTGGGGCCAACGTCCTGACTTTC.

V and J are TRBV2 and TRBJ1-3; D perhaps matches TRBD1 (5 bases). CDR1 SNHLY and CDR2 FYNNEI come from the germline V gene. Trimming took 1 base from V and 9 from J, leaving 7 bases between them. There are 12 residues in the CDR3. The CDR3 nucleotides are TGTGCCAGCAGTGAAGACAGGAGCACCATATATTTT. Translating it yields CASSEDRSTIYF.

This clonotype turned up a few times. This CDR3 reads CASSQAKNIQYF. The DNA for the CDR3 is TGTGCCAGCAGTCAAGCCAAAAACATTCAGTACTTC. V and J are TRBV6-2 or TRBV6-3 and TRBJ2-4; D uncertain. V lost 5 bases, J lost 0 bases, and 2 bases lay in between. The CDR3 contains 12 residues. Germline lookup yields CDR1 MNHEY and CDR2 SVGEGT.

The CDR3 loop reads CASSPRGQGDPYEQYF. CDR3 nucleotides: TGCGCCAGCAGCCCACGGGGACAGGGGGATCCCTACGAGCAGTACTTC. The chain joins TRBV5-1 to TRBJ2-7; 11 bases are a match to TRBD1. The CDR3 totals 16 residues. Germline V gene sequence: CDR1 SGHRS, CDR2 YFSETQ. V trimming: 4 bases; J trimming: 2 bases; junction bases outside the gene matches: 8.

The rearrangement uses TRBV6-1 and TRBJ1-2, with D perhaps TRBD1 (5 bases). This CDR3 has 11 amino acids. Germline V CDR1 and CDR2: MNHNS, SASEGT. Trimming left V 5 bases short and J 8 bases short, with 9 bases between. CDR3 protein: CASSRGYGYTF. DNA for the CDR3: TGTGCCAGCAGTCGGGGGTACGGCTACACCTTC.

This chain joins TRBV28 and TRBJ2-7, with D possibly matching TRBD1 (6 bases). Germline V CDR1 and CDR2: MDHEN, SYDVKM. The CDR3 extends over 15 amino acids. The germline V and J ends were trimmed by 6 bases and 3 bases, with 18 bases remaining between them. The CDR3 DNA reads TGTGCCAGCAGCCCCGGTTCCCAGGGGAGCTACGAGCAGTACTTC. Amino acids: CASSPGSQGSYEQYF.

The chain couples TRBV5-1 to TRBJ2-3; 9 bases line up with TRBD1. V was clipped by 4 bases and J by 1 base; unmatched bases: 4. The CDR3 extends over 15 amino acids. Germline V lookup: CDR1 SGHRS, CDR2 YFSETQ. CDR3: CASSPGQGRTDTQYF. As DNA, the CDR3 is TGCGCCAGCAGCCCTGGACAGGGGCGCACAGATACGCAGTATTTT.

This clonotype was detected a few times. Written as DNA, the CDR3 is TGTGCCAGCAGCGATCCTGTGCGGGCTTTCTTT. Its translation: CASSDPVRAFF. The chain combines TRBV6-1 with TRBJ1-1; D is unclear. V was pared by 6 bases and J by 11 bases, with 13 bases between. The CDR3 runs to 11 residues. CDR1 and CDR2 (germline): MNHNS, SASEGT.

The rearrangement joins TRBV7-2 to TRBJ2-3; D is ambiguous. The CDR3 spans 12 residues. Germline V lookup: CDR1 SGHTA, CDR2 FQGNSA. Between the trimmed V and J ends, which lost 2 bases and 4 bases, there was a span of 4 bases. For the CDR3, the DNA is TGTGCCAGCAGCTTATACGCAGATACGCAGTATTTT. It translates to CASSLYADTQYF.

This chain uses TRBV10-1 with TRBJ2-2; 8 bases line up with TRBD2. The CDR3 covers 14 residues. V shed 10 bases, J shed 1 base, and the junction held 5 bases outside the gene matches. Germline-derived CDR1 and CDR2 are WNHNN and SYGVQD (reference sequence). The CDR3: CATGTSLNTGELFF. The CDR3 DNA is TGCGCCACCGGGACTAGTCTGAACACCGGGGAGCTGTTTTTT.

The rearrangement joins TRBV5-4 to TRBJ1-5; D unclear. CDR1 and CDR2 from the germline V gene are SGHNT and YYREEE (reference sequence). Trimming stripped 5 bases from V and 3 bases from J, with 9 bases between. The CDR3 spans 13 residues. DNA for the CDR3: TGTGCCAGCAGTTCAGATGTCAATCAGCCCCAGCATTTT. This encodes CASSSDVNQPQHF.

There are a few counts of this clonotype. This chain joins TRBV7-8 and TRBJ1-5, with D unresolved. V shed 3 bases and J shed 3 bases, with 6 bases lying between them. Germline CDR1 is SGHVS and CDR2 is FQNEAQ. The CDR3 is 13 amino acids. CDR3 sequence: CASSLEFNQPQHF. CDR3 DNA: TGTGCCAGCAGCTTGGAGTTCAATCAGCCCCAGCATTTT.

Only a few counts were recorded for this clonotype. The CDR3 region is CASSYSNREAQYF. CDR3 DNA sequence: TGTGCCAGCAGTTACTCGAATCGGGAAGCGCAGTACTTC. The chain employs TRBV6-5 and TRBJ2-7; D might be TRBD2 (5 bases). In germline, CDR1 is MNHEY, CDR2 SVGAGI. The CDR3 loop spans 13 amino acids. Trimming shortened V by 0 bases and J by 9 bases, and 12 bases separated the two germline ends.

CDR3 sequence reads: CASSQGWSVLYNEQFF. CDR3 nucleotide sequence: TGTGCCAGCAGCCAAGGATGGTCCGTCCTTTACAATGAGCAGTTCTTC. V is TRBV14 and J is TRBJ2-1; D is uncertain. Germline CDR1 SGHDN, CDR2 FVKESK. The ends were cut back, 1 base at V and 4 bases at J, with 14 bases in the middle. The CDR3 sequence is 16 residues long.

The chain combines TRBV20-1 with TRBJ2-7; TRBD2 is a possible D gene (6 bases). Germline CDR1 and CDR2: DFQATT and SNEGSKA (reference sequence). The V end was cut by 4 bases, the J end by 2 bases, with 15 bases between. This CDR3 is 14 amino acids long. The CDR3 DNA follows: TGCAGTGCTAACCTCGGAGGGGCGCCCTACGAGCAGTACTTC. Its protein is CSANLGGAPYEQYF.

J is TRBJ2-5 and V is TRBV10-3; D is perhaps TRBD2 (6 bases). The germline V gene has CDR1 ENHRY and CDR2 SYGVKD. V lost 0 bases and J 3 bases, leaving 11 bases between the germline ends. This CDR3 contains 15 residues. The CDR3: CAISESAGNEETQYF. In DNA, the CDR3 is TGTGCCATCAGTGAGTCGGCGGGGAATGAAGAGACCCAGTACTTC.